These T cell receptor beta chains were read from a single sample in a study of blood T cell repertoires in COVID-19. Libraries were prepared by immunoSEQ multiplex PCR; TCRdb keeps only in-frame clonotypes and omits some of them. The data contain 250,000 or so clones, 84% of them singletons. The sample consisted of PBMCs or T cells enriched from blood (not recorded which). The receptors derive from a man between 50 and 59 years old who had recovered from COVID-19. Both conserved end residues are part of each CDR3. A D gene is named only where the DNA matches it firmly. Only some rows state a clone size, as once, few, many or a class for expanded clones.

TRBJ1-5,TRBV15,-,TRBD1,TGTGCCACCAGCAGAGATTACGGACAGGGGGGGCCCCAGCATTTT,CATSRDYGQGGPQHF
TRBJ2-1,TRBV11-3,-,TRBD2,TGTGCCAGCAGCTTAGAACTAGCGGGAGGTTACAATGAGCAGTTCTTC,CASSLELAGGYNEQFF
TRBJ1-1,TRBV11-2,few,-,TGTGCCAGCAGCTTAGTTCGGGGGAACACTGAAGCTTTCTTT,CASSLVRGNTEAFF
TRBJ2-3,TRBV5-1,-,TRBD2,TGCGCCAGCAGCGGTAGCGGGGTGCGGGGGGGCACAGATACGCAGTATTTT,CASSGSGVRGGTDTQYF
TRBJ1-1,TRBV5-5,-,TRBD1,TGTGCCAGCAGCCCACAGACAGGGCGCACTGAAGCTTTCTTT,CASSPQTGRTEAFF
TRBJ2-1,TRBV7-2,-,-,TGTGCCAGCAGCTTATCCGGGAGTTCCTACAATGAGCAGTTCTTC,CASSLSGSSYNEQFF
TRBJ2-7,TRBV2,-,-,TGTGCCAGAGGGAGCGTTCAGGCCTACGAGCAGTACTTC,CARGSVQAYEQYF
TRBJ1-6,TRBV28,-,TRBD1,TGTGCCAGCAGCCACGACAGGGGGATGAATAATTCACCCCTCCACTTT,CASSHDRGMNNSPLHF
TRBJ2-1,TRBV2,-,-,TGTGCCAGCAGTGAAGCGGCGGGGCCGGGGCAGTTCTTC,CASSEAAGPGQFF
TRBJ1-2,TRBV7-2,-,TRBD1,TGTGCCAGCAGCTCCGCCGGGTCAGGGGGCTATGGCTACACCTTC,CASSSAGSGGYGYTF
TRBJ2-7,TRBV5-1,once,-,TGCGCCAGCAGCTTGGGTAACAGGGTTGGGTCCTCATTCGAGCAGTACTTC,CASSLGNRVGSSFEQYF
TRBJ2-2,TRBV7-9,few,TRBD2,TGTGCCAGCAGCCGGACTAGCGGAGATACCGGGGAGCTGTTTTTT,CASSRTSGDTGELFF
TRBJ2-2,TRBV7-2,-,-,TGTGCCAGCAGCTTAAAAGCGGTCACCGGGGAGCTGTTTTTT,CASSLKAVTGELFF
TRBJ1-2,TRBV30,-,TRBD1,TGTGCCCGCGTTCAGGCCGGACAGGAGTATGGCTACACCTTC,CARVQAGQEYGYTF
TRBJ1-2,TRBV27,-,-,TGTGCCAGCAGTTTAAGGGGTGGAGGGGCGCCCTATGGCTACACCTTC,CASSLRGGGAPYGYTF
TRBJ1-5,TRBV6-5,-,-,TGTGCCAGCAGTTACTCGCGGCAGGGCGGTCAGCCCCAGCATTTT,CASSYSRQGGQPQHF
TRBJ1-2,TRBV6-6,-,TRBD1,TGTGCCAGCAGTCGGACAGGGGGCTATGGCTACACCTTC,CASSRTGGYGYTF
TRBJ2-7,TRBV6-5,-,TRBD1,TGTGCCAGCAGTTACGGGCAGGGGGCCCAATACGAGCAGTACTTC,CASSYGQGAQYEQYF
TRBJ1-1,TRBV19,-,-,TGTGCCAGTAGTATGGAAGAGCGGGTTGGGGAAGCTTTCTTT,CASSMEERVGEAFF
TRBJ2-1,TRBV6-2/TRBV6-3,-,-,TGTGCCAGCAGTTTCGGAGAGAAGGAGCAGTTCTTC,CASSFGEKEQFF
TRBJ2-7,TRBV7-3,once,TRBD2,TGTGCCAGCAGCATTAGCGGGGGAGCATCCTACGAGCAGTACTTC,CASSISGGASYEQYF
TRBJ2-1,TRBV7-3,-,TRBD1,TGTGCCAGCAGCTTGACAGGGAGCTCCTACAATGAGCAGTTCTTC,CASSLTGSSYNEQFF
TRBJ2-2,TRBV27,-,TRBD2,TGTGCCAGCAGTTCCCTCAAGCTAGCGGGCGGGGCCGGGGAGCTGTTTTTT,CASSSLKLAGGAGELFF
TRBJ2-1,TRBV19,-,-,TGTGCCAGTAGTAGTTCTAGCGTGGGCAATGAGCAGTTCTTC,CASSSSSVGNEQFF
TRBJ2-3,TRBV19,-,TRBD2,TGTGCCAGTAGTATGCGGGGGGTCACAGATACGCAGTATTTT,CASSMRGVTDTQYF
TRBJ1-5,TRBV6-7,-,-,TGTGCCAGCAGTTACTCAGGGGGCAATCAGCCCCAGCATTTT,CASSYSGGNQPQHF
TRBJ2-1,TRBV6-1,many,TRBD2,TGTGCCAGCAGTGACGGGACTAGCGGGAGAGGAAATGAGCAGTTCTTC,CASSDGTSGRGNEQFF
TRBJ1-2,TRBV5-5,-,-,TGTGCCAGCAGCCAGACTTCGCAGGGTAACTATGGCTACACCTTC,CASSQTSQGNYGYTF
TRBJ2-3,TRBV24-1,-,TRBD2,TGTGCCACCAGCCTTTCGCGGGGGAAAAATACGCAGTATTTT,CATSLSRGKNTQYF
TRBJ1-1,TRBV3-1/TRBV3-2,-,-,TGTGCCAGCAGCCAACAAACAGGGCACACTGAAGCTTTCTTT,CASSQQTGHTEAFF
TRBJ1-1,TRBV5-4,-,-,TGTGCCAGCAGCTTGGACAGGCCAGGCGCTGAAGCTTTCTTT,CASSLDRPGAEAFF
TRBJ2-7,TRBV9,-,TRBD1,TGTGCCAGCAGCGCTCTTCCCGGGACAGGGACGGAGCTGTACTTC,CASSALPGTGTELYF
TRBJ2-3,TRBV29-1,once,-,TGCAGCCATGGGGGGGGCCCGGCAGATACGCAGTATTTT,CSHGGGPADTQYF
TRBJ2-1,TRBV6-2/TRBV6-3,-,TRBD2,TGTGCCAGCAGCCACTATGGCGGACTAGCTTCCAACTACAATGAGCAGTTCTTC,CASSHYGGLASNYNEQFF
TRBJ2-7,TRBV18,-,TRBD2,TGTGCCAGCTCACCAGGACTAGCGTACGAGCAGTACTTC,CASSPGLAYEQYF
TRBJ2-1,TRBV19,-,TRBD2,TGTGCCAGTAGTTTGGCTAGCGGGAGGAATGAGCAGTTCTTC,CASSLASGRNEQFF
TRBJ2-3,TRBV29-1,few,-,TGCAGCGTGCTGGCGGCAGGCACAGATACGCAGTATTTT,CSVLAAGTDTQYF
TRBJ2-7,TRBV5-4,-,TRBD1,TGTGCCAGCAGCTTCGAGGACAGGAACTCCTACGAGCAGTACTTC,CASSFEDRNSYEQYF
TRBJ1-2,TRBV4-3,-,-,TGCGCCAGCAGCCAAGACGGGGGTATCGATGGCTACACCTTC,CASSQDGGIDGYTF
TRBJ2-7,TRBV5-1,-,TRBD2,TGCGCCAGCACAGAACGGGACTACACATCCTACGAGCAGTACTTC,CASTERDYTSYEQYF
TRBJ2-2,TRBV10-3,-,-,TGTGCCACCGGAGCCGGGGAGCTGTTTTTT,CATGAGELFF
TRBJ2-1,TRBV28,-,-,TGTGCCAGCATCGGACAGAGCTCCTACAATGAGCAGTTCTTC,CASIGQSSYNEQFF
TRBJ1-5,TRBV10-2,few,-,TGCGCCAGCAGCCGGACAGCCGAAGGCAATCAGCCCCAGCATTTT,CASSRTAEGNQPQHF
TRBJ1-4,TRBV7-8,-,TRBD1,TGTGCCAGCAGACTAGTACCGGGACAGGGGTCCGGTCATCATGAAAAACTGTTTTTT,CASRLVPGQGSGHHEKLFF
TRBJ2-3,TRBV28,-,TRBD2,TGTGCCAGCAGTTCCGCTAGCGGTCGCACAGATACGCAGTATTTT,CASSSASGRTDTQYF
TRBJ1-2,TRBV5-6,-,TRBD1,TGTGCCAGCAGACGGGACAGGGGGAGTAACTATGGCTACACCTTC,CASRRDRGSNYGYTF
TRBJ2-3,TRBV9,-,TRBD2,TGTGCCAGCAGCGTAGAGCTAGCGGGAGATGGTACGCAGTATTTT,CASSVELAGDGTQYF
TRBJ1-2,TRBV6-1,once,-,TGTGCCAGCAGTGACGGGTCGTCATTCGTCTATGGCTACACCTTC,CASSDGSSFVYGYTF
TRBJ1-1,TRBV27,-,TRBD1,TGTGCCAGCAGTCTCAGACAGGGGAACACTGAAGCTTTCTTT,CASSLRQGNTEAFF
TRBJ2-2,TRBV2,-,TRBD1,TGTGCCAGTGGCCGCGAGACAGGGCATACCGGGGAGCTGTTTTTT,CASGRETGHTGELFF
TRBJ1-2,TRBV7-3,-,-,TGTGCCAGCAGCCTATCACCGGGTCCTCAAAGCGGCTACACCTTC,CASSLSPGPQSGYTF
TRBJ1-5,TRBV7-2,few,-,TGTGCCAGCAGCGCGACAGGTGATCAGCCCCAGCATTTT,CASSATGDQPQHF
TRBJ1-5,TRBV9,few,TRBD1,TGTGCCAGCAGCGTAGAGGGGACAGGGAAACAGCCCCAGCATTTT,CASSVEGTGKQPQHF
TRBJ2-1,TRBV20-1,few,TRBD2,TGCAGTGCTAGTATGGGACTAGGGTACGATGAGCAGTTCTTC,CSASMGLGYDEQFF
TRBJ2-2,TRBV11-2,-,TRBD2,TGTGCCAGCAGCTTACAAATGGGGGGGAGTAGGAACACCGGGGAGCTGTTTTTT,CASSLQMGGSRNTGELFF
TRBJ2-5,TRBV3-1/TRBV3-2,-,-,TGTGCCAGCAGACGGGCCGCTCTAGCCCAAGAGACCCAGTACTTC,CASRRAALAQETQYF
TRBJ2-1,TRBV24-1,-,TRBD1,TGTGCCACCAGTGATGACGGACAGGGGAAAAATGAGCAGTTCTTC,CATSDDGQGKNEQFF
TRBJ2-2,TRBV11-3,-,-,TGTGCCAGCAGCCCGGTGAGGGCGGGGGAGCTGTTTTTT,CASSPVRAGELFF